This entry is about one T cell receptor (beta chain). Its antigen is unidentified. Measured with immunoSEQ multiplex PCR; TCRdb has only the in-frame clones, and not every one. The profile covers 2,500 to 3,500 clones, with over 70% appearing a single time and approximately 30% taken by the ten largest. CDR3 length: 11 residues. Trimming stripped 6 bases from V and 7 bases from J, with 12 bases between. CDR1 DFQATT and CDR2 SNEGSKA come from the germline V gene (reference sequence). The data derive from a study of high-grade serous ovarian cancer treatment subgroups. Study-level information: Each sample yielded on average about 7,000 unique TCR beta rearrangements from 13,000 or so reads. Notes on the study in general: TCR clonal relatedness correlated positively with neoantigen level. These tumor repertoires lack spatial information from bulk sequencing. Repertoire similarity ranged about 0.1 to 0.85 between tumors of one patient.

Tumor samples were taken before definitive surgery or chemotherapy. This clonotype was obtained from a human donor with high-grade serous ovarian cancer. The sequenced material came from tumor tissue. This rearrangement joins TRBV20-1 to TRBJ2-5, with D hard to call. In DNA, the CDR3 is TGCAGTGCCCTATCGACCGCGACCCAGTACTTC. Translation: CSALSTATQYF.